This T cell receptor (beta chain) was retrieved from a study of tissue T cells after allogeneic stem cell transplantation. Indicated time point: mouse harvest day 14 after allogeneic transplant. The graft held 10^6 splenic CD5+ T cells and 10^7 T-cell-depleted bone marrow cells. Concerning this clone itself: Gene labels here are mouse ones. Read coverage stops 1 residue before the CDR3 terminus; the germline J gene supplies the remainder.

Looked up from germline, CDR1 is SNHLY and CDR2 is FYNGKV (reference sequence). The junction had 3 bases not matched to a gene; V was cut back by 3 bases and J by 3 bases. CDR3 length equals 16 residues. The assay was immunoSEQ multiplex PCR, and TCRdb's table has in-frame clones only and misses some. The sample has around 2,700 clones; around 50% are singletons. This receptor was obtained from a female BALB/c mouse given C57BL/6 T cells with graft-versus-host disease after an allogeneic hematopoietic cell transplant. This chain links TRBV3 with TRBJ2-1; 12 bases align to TRBD1. Sequenced material: lymph node tissue. CDR3 DNA, as far as it was read: TGTGCCAGCAGCTTGGGACAGGGGGCGCCCTATGCTGAGCAGTTC. This codes for CASSLGQGAPYAEQF. In full, the CDR3 is CASSLGQGAPYAEQFF.